The 7 T cell receptor beta chains listed next were all sequenced from one sample in a study of T cell clonality in common variable immunodeficiency. Study-level points and caveats: Reportedly, TCR beta sequences from common variable immunodeficiency showed fewer deletions and N-nucleotide insertions.

Generated by immunoSEQ multiplex PCR, the TCRdb table keeps only in-frame clones and is missing some. Recorded here are about 6,600 clones, none singletons. No cognate antigen is known for these TCRs. The source material was peripheral blood mononuclear cells. The receptors shown here come from a human donor with common variable immunodeficiency.

This clone was picked up a small number of times. The CDR3 goes on 3 residues after the read ends, and that part is filled in from the germline J gene. The identical CDR3 is also encoded by other nucleotide sequences in the sample. The chain combines TRBV7-6 with TRBJ2-7; 9 bases match TRBD2. With V trimmed by 4 bases and J by 6 bases, 7 bases remained unmatched. The CDR3 covers 14 residues. CDR1 and CDR2 from the germline V gene are SGHVS and FNYEAQ. The CDR3 bases that were read are TGTGCCAGCAGCTCTACTAGCGGGCGTCTCGAG. It codes for CASSSTSGRLE. The entire CDR3 reads CASSSTSGRLEQYF. The whole variable domain, remainder taken from reference TRBV7-6 and TRBJ2-7, is GAGVSQSPRYKVTKRGQDVALRCDPISGHVSLYWYRQALGQGPEFLTYFNYEAQQDKSGLPNDRFSAERPEGSISTLTIQRTEQRDSAMYRCASSSTSGRLEQYFGPGTRLTVT.

On this clone: The CDR3 end lies 3 residues beyond the end of the read and is filled in from the germline J gene. This rearrangement joins TRBV7-2 to TRBJ2-4, with TRBD1 matching over 7 bases. Unmatched junction bases numbered 6, after V lost 2 bases and J lost 8 bases. This CDR3 spans 14 amino acids. Germline CDR1 is SGHTA and CDR2 is FQGNSA. The CDR3 is CASSLFEGADIQYF. CDR3 DNA (partial): TGTGCCAGCAGCTTATTTGAGGGGGCGGACATT.

This clone came up a few times. The CDR3 extends 3 residues past the end of the read, so its final part is completed from the germline J gene. This chain links TRBV7-9 with TRBJ2-1, with 10 bases fitting TRBD2. The germline V gene has CDR1 SEHNR and CDR2 FQNEAQ (reference sequence). Trimming at V came to 4 bases and at J to 3 bases, leaving 3 bases not matched to a gene. The CDR3 runs to 15 residues. CDR3 region: CASSSGLADYNEQFF. The DNA read from the CDR3 is TGTGCCAGCAGCTCCGGACTAGCGGACTACAATGAG. Looking up the rest from reference TRBV7-9 and TRBJ2-1 gives the full variable domain: DTGVSQNPRHKITKRGQNVTFRCDPISEHNRLYWYRQTLGQGPEFLTYFQNEAQLEKSRLLSDRFSAERPKGSFSTLEIQRTEQGDSAMYLCASSSGLADYNEQFFGPGTRLTVL.

Details on this clone: Read data end 3 residues before the CDR3 end; the end is taken from the germline J gene. The chain joins TRBV5-6 to TRBJ2-7; D is perhaps TRBD1 (6 bases). The CDR3 has 15 amino acids. The germline V gene encodes CDR1 SGHDT and CDR2 YYEEEE. Trimming cost V 1 base and J 6 bases, with 17 bases left between them. The CDR3 is CASSLFTGSAPEQYF. CDR3 DNA (partial): TGTGCCAGCAGCTTGTTTACAGGGTCTGCTCCCGAG. The variable domain in full, with the rest retrieved from reference TRBV5-6 and TRBJ2-7, is DAGVTQSPTHLIKTRGQQVTLRCSPKSGHDTVSWYQQALGQGPQFIFQYYEEEERQRGNFPDRFSGHQFPNYSSELNVNALLLGDSALYLCASSLFTGSAPEQYFGPGTRLTVT.

In this sample, this clone turned up a few times. The CDR3 end is not reached by the read, which stops 3 residues before it; the germline J gene fills it in. The chain has TRBV7-2 and TRBJ1-2; 9 bases fit TRBD1. CDR3 length equals 15 residues. The ends lost 3 bases at V and 2 bases at J; junction bases unmatched: 4. Germline CDR1 is SGHTA and CDR2 is FQGNSA. CDR3 bases read: TGTGCCAGCAGCTTCCCGGGACAGGGAAACTATGGC. It codes for CASSFPGQGNYG. From start to end, the CDR3 is CASSFPGQGNYGYTF.

This clone has only a few counts. The CDR3 sequence: CASSTSSSYYEQYF. CDR3 DNA, as far as it was read: TGTGCCAGCAGTACATCTAGCAGCTACTACGAG. V gene TRBV7-2 combines with J gene TRBJ2-7, with a tentative D call TRBD2 (5 bases). Read sequence stops 3 residues before the CDR3 end, and the germline J gene provides the missing end. With 6 bases removed from V and 3 bases from J, the gap between germline ends came to 15 bases. Germline CDR1 SGHTA, CDR2 FQGNSA. The CDR3 loop spans 14 amino acids.

This clone has more than one count but fewer than ten. The CDR3 is CASPKDTGELFF. The CDR3 bases that were read are TGTGCCAGTCCCAAGGACACCGGGGAG. The rearrangement links TRBV7-9 to TRBJ2-2, with D unresolved. The DNA ends 3 residues before the CDR3 does, and the rest of the CDR3 is filled in from the germline J gene. The germline V and J ends were trimmed by 9 bases and 3 bases, with 8 bases remaining between them. This CDR3 region has 12 residues. Germline CDR1 is SEHNR and CDR2 is FQNEAQ (reference sequence).